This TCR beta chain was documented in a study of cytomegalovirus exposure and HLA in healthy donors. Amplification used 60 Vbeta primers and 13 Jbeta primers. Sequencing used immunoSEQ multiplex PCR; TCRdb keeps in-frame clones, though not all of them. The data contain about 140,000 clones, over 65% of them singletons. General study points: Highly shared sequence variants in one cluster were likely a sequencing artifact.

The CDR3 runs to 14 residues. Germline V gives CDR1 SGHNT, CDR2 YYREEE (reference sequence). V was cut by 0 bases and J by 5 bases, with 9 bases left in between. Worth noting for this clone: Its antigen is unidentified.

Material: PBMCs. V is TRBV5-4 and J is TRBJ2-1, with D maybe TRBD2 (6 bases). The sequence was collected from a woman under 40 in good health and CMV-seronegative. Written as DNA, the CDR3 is TGTGCCAGCAGCTTGGGCGGGACCAACAATGAGCAGTTCTTC. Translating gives CASSLGGTNNEQFF.